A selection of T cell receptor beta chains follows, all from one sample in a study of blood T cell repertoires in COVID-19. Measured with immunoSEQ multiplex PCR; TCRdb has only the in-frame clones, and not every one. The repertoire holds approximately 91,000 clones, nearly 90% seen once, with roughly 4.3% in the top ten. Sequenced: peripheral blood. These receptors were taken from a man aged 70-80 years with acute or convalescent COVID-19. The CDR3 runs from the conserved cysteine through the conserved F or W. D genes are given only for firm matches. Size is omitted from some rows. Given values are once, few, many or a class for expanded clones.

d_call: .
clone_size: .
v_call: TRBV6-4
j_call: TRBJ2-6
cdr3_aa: CASSANRGGSGANVLTF
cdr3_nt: TGTGCCAGCAGTGCCAACAGGGGGGGTTCTGGGGCCAACGTCCTGACTTTC

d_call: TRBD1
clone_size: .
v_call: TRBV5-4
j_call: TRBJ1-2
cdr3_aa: CASSFGQGPYGYTF
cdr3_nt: TGTGCCAGCAGCTTTGGACAGGGCCCCTATGGCTACACCTTC

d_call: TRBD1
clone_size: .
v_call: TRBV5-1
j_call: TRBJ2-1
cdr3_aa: CASGQGEYEQFF
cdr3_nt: TGCGCCAGCGGACAGGGTGAATATGAGCAGTTCTTC

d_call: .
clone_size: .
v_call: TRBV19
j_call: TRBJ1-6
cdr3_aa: CASSIGLGNSPLHF
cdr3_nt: TGTGCCAGTAGTATCGGCCTAGGCAATTCACCCCTCCACTTT

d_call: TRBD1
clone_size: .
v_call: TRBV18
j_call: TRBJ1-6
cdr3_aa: CASSLRTGGDSPLHF
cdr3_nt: TGTGCCAGCTCTCTCCGGACAGGTGGTGATTCACCCCTCCACTTT

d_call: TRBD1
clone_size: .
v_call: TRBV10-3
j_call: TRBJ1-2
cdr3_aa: CAISEGTGGAGLGYTF
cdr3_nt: TGTGCCATCAGTGAGGGCACAGGGGGCGCGGGTCTTGGCTACACCTTC

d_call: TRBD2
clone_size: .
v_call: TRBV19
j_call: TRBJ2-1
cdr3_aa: CASSIPGGPYNEQFF
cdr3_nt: TGTGCCAGTAGCATCCCGGGGGGACCGTACAATGAGCAGTTCTTC

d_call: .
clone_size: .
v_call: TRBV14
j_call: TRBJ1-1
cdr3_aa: CASSQDLTARFLAEAFF
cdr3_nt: TGTGCCAGCAGCCAAGATTTGACAGCGAGATTCCTGGCTGAAGCTTTCTTT

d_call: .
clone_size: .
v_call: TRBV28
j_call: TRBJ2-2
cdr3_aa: CASSLIGGNRETGELFF
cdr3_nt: TGTGCCAGCAGCCTTATCGGGGGGAACAGGGAAACCGGGGAGCTGTTTTTT

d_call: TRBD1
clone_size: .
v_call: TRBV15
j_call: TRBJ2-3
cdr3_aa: CATSRGGGSTDTQYF
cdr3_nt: TGTGCCACCAGCAGAGGAGGGGGCAGCACAGATACGCAGTATTTT

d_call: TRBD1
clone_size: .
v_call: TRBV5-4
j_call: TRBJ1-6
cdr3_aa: CASSLAGGSYNSPLHF
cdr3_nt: TGTGCCAGCAGCTTGGCAGGGGGCTCCTATAATTCACCCCTCCACTTT

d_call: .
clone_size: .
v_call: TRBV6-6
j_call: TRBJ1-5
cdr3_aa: CASSYRAAESQPQHF
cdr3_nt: TGTGCCAGCAGTTACAGGGCAGCGGAATCGCAGCCCCAGCATTTT

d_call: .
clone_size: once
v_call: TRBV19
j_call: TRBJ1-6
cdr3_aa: CASSIEGGMRNSPLHF
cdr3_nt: TGTGCCAGTAGTATAGAGGGCGGGATGAGGAATTCACCCCTCCACTTT

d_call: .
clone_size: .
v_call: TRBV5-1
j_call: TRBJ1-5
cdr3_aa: CASSLDGGSQPQHF
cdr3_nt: TGCGCCAGCAGCTTGGACGGGGGGAGCCAGCCCCAGCATTTT

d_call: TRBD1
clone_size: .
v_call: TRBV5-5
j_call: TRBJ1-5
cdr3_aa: CASSLGQGGSQPQHF
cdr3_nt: TGTGCCAGCAGCTTAGGACAGGGGGGCTCTCAGCCCCAGCATTTT

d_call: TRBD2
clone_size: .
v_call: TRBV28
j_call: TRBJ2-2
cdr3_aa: CATAGTRDTGELFF
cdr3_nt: TGTGCCACTGCCGGGACTAGAGACACCGGGGAGCTGTTTTTT

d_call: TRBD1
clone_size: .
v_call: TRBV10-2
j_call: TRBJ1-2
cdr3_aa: CASRTGEGRRPGYTF
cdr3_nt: TGCGCCAGCAGGACAGGGGAGGGCCGCCGCCCCGGCTACACCTTC

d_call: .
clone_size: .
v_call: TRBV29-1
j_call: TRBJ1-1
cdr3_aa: CSVGEGLEAFF
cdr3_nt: TGCAGCGTTGGTGAGGGACTTGAAGCTTTCTTT

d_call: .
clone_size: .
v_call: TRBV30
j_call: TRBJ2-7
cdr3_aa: CAWSPFQRTSYEQYF
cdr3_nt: TGTGCCTGGAGCCCCTTCCAGCGGACGTCCTACGAGCAGTACTTC

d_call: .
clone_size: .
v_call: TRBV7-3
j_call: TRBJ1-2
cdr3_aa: CASSPRGGNYGYTF
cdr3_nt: TGTGCCAGCAGCCCCCGGGGGGGTAACTATGGCTACACCTTC

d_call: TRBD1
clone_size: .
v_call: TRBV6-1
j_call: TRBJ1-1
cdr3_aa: CASSDPGQATNTEAFF
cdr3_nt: TGTGCCAGCAGTGACCCGGGACAGGCGACGAACACTGAAGCTTTCTTT

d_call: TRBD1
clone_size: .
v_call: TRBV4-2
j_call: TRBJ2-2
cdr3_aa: CASSQEQGGTGELFF
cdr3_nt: TGTGCCAGCAGCCAAGAACAGGGGGGCACCGGGGAGCTGTTTTTT

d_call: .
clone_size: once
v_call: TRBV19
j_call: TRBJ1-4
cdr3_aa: CASTGTGVSPNEKLFF
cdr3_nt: TGTGCCAGTACTGGAACGGGGGTCTCTCCGAATGAAAAACTGTTTTTT

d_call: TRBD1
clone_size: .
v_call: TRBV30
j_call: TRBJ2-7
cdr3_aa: CAFRDRGTYEQYF
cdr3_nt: TGTGCCTTCCGGGACAGGGGAACCTACGAGCAGTACTTC

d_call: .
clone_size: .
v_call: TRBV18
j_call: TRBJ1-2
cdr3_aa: CASSPQEFAGSGYTF
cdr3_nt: TGTGCCAGCTCACCACAGGAGTTCGCAGGGTCTGGCTACACCTTC

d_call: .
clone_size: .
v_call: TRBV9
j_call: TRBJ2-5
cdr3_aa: CASSVGLQETQYF
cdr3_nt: TGTGCCAGCAGCGTAGGACTACAAGAGACCCAGTACTTC

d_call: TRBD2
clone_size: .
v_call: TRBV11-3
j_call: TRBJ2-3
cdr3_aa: CASSLVYSTAGCTDTQYF
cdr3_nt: TGTGCCAGCAGCTTAGTATACTCTACAGCGGGGTGCACAGATACGCAGTATTTT

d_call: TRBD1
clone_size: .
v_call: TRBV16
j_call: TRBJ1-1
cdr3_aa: CASSSRTGMNTEAFF
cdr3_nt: TGTGCCAGCAGCTCGAGGACAGGGATGAACACTGAAGCTTTCTTT

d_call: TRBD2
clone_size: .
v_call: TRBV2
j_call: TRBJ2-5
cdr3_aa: CASRLAGFQETQYF
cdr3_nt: TGTGCCAGCCGACTAGCGGGGTTTCAAGAGACCCAGTACTTC

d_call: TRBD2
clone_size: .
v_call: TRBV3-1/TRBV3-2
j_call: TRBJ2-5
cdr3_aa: CASSAEGAGAPSETQYF
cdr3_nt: TGTGCCAGCAGCGCCGAGGGAGCGGGGGCCCCCTCGGAGACCCAGTACTTC

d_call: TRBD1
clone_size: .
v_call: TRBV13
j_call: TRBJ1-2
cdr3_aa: CASSRTGGGYGYTF
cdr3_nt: TGTGCCAGCAGTCGGACAGGGGGCGGCTATGGCTACACCTTC

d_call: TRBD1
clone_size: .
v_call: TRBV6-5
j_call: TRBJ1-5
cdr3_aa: CASGQERGNQPQHF
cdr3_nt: TGTGCCAGCGGACAGGAAAGGGGCAATCAGCCCCAGCATTTT

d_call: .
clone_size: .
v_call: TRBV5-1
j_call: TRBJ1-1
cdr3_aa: CASSGGLRLPPATEAFF
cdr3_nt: TGCGCCAGCAGCGGGGGGTTGCGCCTACCACCGGCGACTGAAGCTTTCTTT

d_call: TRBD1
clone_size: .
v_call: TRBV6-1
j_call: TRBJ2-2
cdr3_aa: CASSETDRGTGELFF
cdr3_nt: TGTGCCAGCAGTGAAACGGACAGGGGCACCGGGGAGCTGTTTTTT

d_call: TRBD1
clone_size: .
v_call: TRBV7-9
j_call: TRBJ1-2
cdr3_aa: CASAAGGLASGYTF
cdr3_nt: TGTGCCAGCGCGGCAGGGGGACTCGCGAGTGGCTACACCTTC

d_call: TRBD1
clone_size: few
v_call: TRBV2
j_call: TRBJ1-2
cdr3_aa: CASSARTGGYGYTF
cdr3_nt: TGTGCCAGCAGTGCGAGGACAGGGGGTTATGGCTACACCTTC

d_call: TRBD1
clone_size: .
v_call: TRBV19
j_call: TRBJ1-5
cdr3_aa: CASSTTGSGNQPQHF
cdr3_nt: TGTGCCAGTAGTACGACAGGGAGTGGGAATCAGCCCCAGCATTTT

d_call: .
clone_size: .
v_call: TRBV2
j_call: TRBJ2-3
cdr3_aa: CASRRTLSADTQYF
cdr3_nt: TGTGCCAGCAGGAGGACACTCTCGGCAGATACGCAGTATTTT

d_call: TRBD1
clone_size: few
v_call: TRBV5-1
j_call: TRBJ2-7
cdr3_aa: CASSVGTGGTYEQYF
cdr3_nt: TGCGCCAGCAGCGTTGGGACAGGGGGTACCTACGAGCAGTACTTC

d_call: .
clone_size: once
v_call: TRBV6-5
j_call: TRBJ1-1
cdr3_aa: CASRPSGDLNTEAFF
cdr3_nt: TGTGCCAGTCGCCCCTCGGGGGACCTGAACACTGAAGCTTTCTTT

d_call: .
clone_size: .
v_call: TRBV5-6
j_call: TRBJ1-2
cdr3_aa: CASSPLFGQNYGYTF
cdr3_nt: TGTGCCAGCAGTCCGCTATTCGGACAGAACTATGGCTACACCTTC

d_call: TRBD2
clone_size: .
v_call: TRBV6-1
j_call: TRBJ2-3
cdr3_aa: CASSAGLAGTTDTQYF
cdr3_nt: TGTGCCAGCAGTGCCGGACTAGCGGGGACCACAGATACGCAGTATTTT

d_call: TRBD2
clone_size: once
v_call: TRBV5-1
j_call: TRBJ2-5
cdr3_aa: CASSFGTSRETQYF
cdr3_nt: TGCGCCAGCAGCTTCGGGACTAGCAGGGAGACCCAGTACTTC

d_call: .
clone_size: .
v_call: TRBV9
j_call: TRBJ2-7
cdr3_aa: CASSVLESSYEQYF
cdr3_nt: TGTGCCAGCAGCGTACTGGAGAGCTCCTACGAGCAGTACTTC